The source of this T cell receptor beta chain is a study of post-analysis software for immune sequencing data. Findings of the study overall: Controls showed significantly higher normalized Chao1 diversity than did multiple sclerosis patients. Patients used about five TRBV segments, including TRBV5-6, TRBV5-1 and TRBV20-1, more often than controls. F measure grouped same-batch samples tightly together.

This CDR3 contains 14 residues. The germline CDR1 and CDR2 sequences are SGHRS and YFSETQ. With 4 bases clipped from V and 4 bases from J, the junction kept 2 bases outside the gene matches. Built from TCR beta cDNA, the libraries had unique molecular identifiers in them. MiXCR was run by TCRdb on the PCR reads, yielding one entry per CDR3 protein. The sample lists 700,000 to 800,000 distinct CDR3 sequences, 25% to 30% seen once, with approximately 0.6% in the top ten. Details on this clonotype: The target antigen is unknown.

The specimen was blood. The chain uses TRBV5-1 and TRBJ2-3, with 11 positions matching TRBD2. The TCR comes from a girl between 5 and 17 years old with multiple sclerosis. CDR3 nucleotide sequence: TGCGCCAGCAGCGTACTAGCGGGGGCAGATACGCAGTATTTT. Protein product: CASSVLAGADTQYF.